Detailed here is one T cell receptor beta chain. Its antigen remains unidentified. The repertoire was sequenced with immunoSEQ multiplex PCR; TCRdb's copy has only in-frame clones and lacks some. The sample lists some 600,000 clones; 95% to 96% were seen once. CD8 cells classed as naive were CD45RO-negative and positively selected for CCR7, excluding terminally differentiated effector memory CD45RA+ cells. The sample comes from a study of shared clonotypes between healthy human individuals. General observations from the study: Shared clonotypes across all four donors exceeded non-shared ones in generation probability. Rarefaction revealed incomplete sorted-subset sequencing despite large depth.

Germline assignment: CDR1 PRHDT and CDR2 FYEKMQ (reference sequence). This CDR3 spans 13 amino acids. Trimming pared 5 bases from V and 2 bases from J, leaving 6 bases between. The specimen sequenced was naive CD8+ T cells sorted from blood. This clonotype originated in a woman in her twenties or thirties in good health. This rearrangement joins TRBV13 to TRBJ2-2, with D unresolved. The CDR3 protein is CASSAINTGELFF. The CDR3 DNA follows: TGTGCCAGCAGCGCCATAAACACCGGGGAGCTGTTTTTT.